Presented here are 9 T cell receptor beta chains from one specimen sequenced in a study of blood T cell repertoires in COVID-19. Measured with immunoSEQ multiplex PCR; TCRdb has only the in-frame clones, and not every one. This table has approximately 300,000 clones, roughly 90% appearing once. Sequencing was carried out using peripheral blood. The receptors come from a woman in her 50s who had recovered from COVID-19.

The chain couples TRBV4-2 to TRBJ2-5; 10 bases are a match to TRBD2. The CDR3 spans 16 residues. Germline V gives CDR1 LGHNA, CDR2 YNFKEQ. V was clipped by 1 base and J by 5 bases; unmatched bases: 7. For the CDR3, the DNA is TGTGCCAGCAGCCAAGGCCTAGCGGGAGATCAGGAGACCCAGTACTTC. The encoded protein is CASSQGLAGDQETQYF.

The J gene is TRBJ2-5, the V gene TRBV7-2; 10 bases align to TRBD2. The CDR3 runs to 15 residues. With 5 bases clipped from V and 5 bases from J, the junction kept 8 bases outside the gene matches. The germline V gene has CDR1 SGHTA and CDR2 FQGNSA. The CDR3 loop reads CASSRGLAVTETQYF. The CDR3 region has the DNA TGTGCCAGCAGCAGAGGACTAGCGGTTACTGAGACCCAGTACTTC.

The chain uses TRBV6-5 and TRBJ1-1, with 7 bases that match TRBD1. V gave up 8 bases and J gave up 3 bases; unmatched junction bases: 9. Germline V gene lookup returns CDR1 MNHEY and CDR2 SVGAGI. The CDR3 consists of 14 residues. Written as DNA, the CDR3 is TGTGCCAGCGGACCGGGACAGAAGGACACTGAAGCTTTCTTT. Translating it yields CASGPGQKDTEAFF.

V and J are TRBV19 and TRBJ1-1; D ambiguous. This CDR3 comprises 11 residues. Looked up from germline, CDR1 is LNHDA and CDR2 is SQIVND (reference sequence). Trimming cost V 1 base and J 10 bases, with 7 bases left between them. DNA for the CDR3: TGTGCCAGTAGTATAGGGGCCGGAGCTTTCTTT. Protein product: CASSIGAGAFF. Using reference TRBV19 and TRBJ1-1 for the parts outside the CDR3, the full variable domain is DGGITQSPKYLFRKEGQNVTLSCEQNLNHDAMYWYRQDPGQGLRLIYYSQIVNDFQKGDIAEGYSVSREKKESFPLTVTSAQKNPTAFYLCASSIGAGAFFGQGTRLTVV.

This clone was observed a single time. The chain uses TRBV9 and TRBJ2-3, with 10 nucleotides matching TRBD1. Trimming at V came to 4 bases and at J to 8 bases, leaving 13 bases not matched to a gene. Germline assignment: CDR1 SGDLS and CDR2 YYNGEE. The CDR3 consists of 16 residues. CDR3 sequence: CASSPQGTGVYITQYF. The CDR3 DNA reads as TGTGCCAGCAGCCCGCAGGGGACAGGGGTTTACATTACGCAGTATTTT.

V gene TRBV6-5 combines with J gene TRBJ2-7, with 8 bases matching TRBD2. V lost 2 bases, J lost 6 bases, and 0 bases stayed unmatched. The germline V gene encodes CDR1 MNHEY and CDR2 SVGAGI. CDR3 length: 12 residues. The DNA of the CDR3 is TGTGCCAGCAGTTACGCGGGAGGCGAGCAGTACTTC. Its translation: CASSYAGGEQYF.

The gene calls are TRBV4-3 and TRBJ2-5; a weak D match, TRBD1 (6 bases). CDR3 length: 16 amino acids. Trimming left V 1 base short and J 5 bases short, with 17 bases between. Germline loops: CDR1 LGHNA, CDR2 YSLEER. The CDR3 DNA reads as TGCGCCAGCAGCCAAGGGGTGGGGGCGATTGGGGAGACCCAGTACTTC. This encodes CASSQGVGAIGETQYF.

The rearrangement links TRBV9 to TRBJ1-3; D ambiguous. CDR1 and CDR2 (germline): SGDLS, YYNGEE. The V end lost 3 bases, the J end lost 0 bases, and 10 bases lay between the germline ends. The CDR3 is 15 residues long. For the CDR3, the DNA is TGTGCCAGCAGCGGCCACGGGTCCTCTGGAAACACCATATATTTT. It translates to CASSGHGSSGNTIYF.

This clone showed up just once. The V gene is TRBV27, the J gene TRBJ2-7, with TRBD1 matching over 7 bases. The CDR3 contains 12 residues. Germline values: CDR1 MNHEY, CDR2 SMNVEV (reference sequence). Trimming removed 8 bases from V and 3 bases from J; junction bases left unmatched: 4. CDR3 sequence (DNA): TGTGCCAGCCGCCGGGACAGCTACGAGCAGTACTTC. Amino acids: CASRRDSYEQYF.